This paragraph reports one TCR beta chain. Its antigen target is currently unknown. Qualities for individual bases were not recorded, and no much larger clone is one base off. This record belongs to a study of shared clonotypes between healthy human individuals (dated by TCRdb to 2019 to 2021). For the study in its entirety: The cohort included a few men and a couple of women between 18 and 49 years of age. For each donor, three plates each were used for CD4 naive and CD4 memory, two plates were used for CD8 naive, and one plate was used for CD8 memory. The study deeply sequenced blood TCR repertoires of roughly five healthy adults to estimate repertoire size and the extent of clonotype sharing between individuals. Different laboratories and diverse techniques were used to prepare libraries and sequence TCR repertoires, to increase sequencing depth and limit assay-specific biases. Leukapheresis yielded between about 0.85 and 9.5 billion PBMCs per donor.

Using the deep immunoSEQ assay, multiplex PCR amplified TCR CDR3 regions from genomic DNA. For each cell subset, the extracted genomic DNA was distributed evenly across all wells of several immunoSEQ 96-well plates, and each plate served as one replicate. For sorted subsets, 150 to 250 ng of genomic DNA, equivalent to 25,000 to 30,000 T cell genomes, went into each replicate PCR. Purified libraries were quantified with a Qubit 3.0 fluorometer, sized on a Bioanalyzer 2100, and re-quantified with the KAPA Library Quantification kit. Every immunoSEQ 96-well plate was sequenced on a dedicated single-read 150-cycle Illumina NextSeq 550 flow cell. As for the original processing: Because the immunoSEQ output held only junctional sequences and lacked quality scores, the filtering could not match the filtering applied to full-length reads. Sequences were annotated with PyIR, a Python wrapper for IgBLAST v1.9, and V/J genes and CDR3 were assigned using IMGT germline references. Any read was removed if the V/J assignment was weak (E-value above 1e-6), the CDR3 was missing, or the read contained stop codons, out-of-frame junctions, or ambiguous translated residues. V3J clonotypes were defined by identical inferred V gene, J gene, and CDR3 amino acid sequence. To compute the percentage overlap between repertoires, the number of shared unique clonotypes was divided by the size of the smaller repertoire. Repertoire richness was assessed with RTK rarefaction, the Chao1 estimator, and Recon v2.1 estimates of unobserved clonotypes. Generation probabilities were computed with OLGA for all TCRbeta clonotypes obtained by the gDNA method from several donors. In TCRdb, the immuneACCESS table is reduced to in-frame sequences with V and J assigned. These tables do not hold every clone; where another copy was compared, an unresolved V gene accounts for under half, and the others remain unexplained. The V and J calls and clone size are taken from that table; D and trimming were inferred from the DNA. The sample data list about 1.5 million clones, and approximately 98% of these were observed just once. About 0.4% of the sample lies in the top ten.

Healthy HIV-negative adults with no recently reported acute infections or vaccinations were included as donors. All donors were Caucasian adults living in Nashville, Tennessee, USA. CD4+ T cells were enriched by magnetic negative selection, after which naive cells were positively selected on CD45RA and the negative fraction was taken as the memory subset. Blood was obtained by leukapheresis, after which PBMCs were separated by Ficoll-Histopaque density gradient centrifugation and cryopreserved in liquid nitrogen vapor phase. Analytical flow cytometry was used to check the purity and quantity of every magnetically sorted T cell population. Each sorted fraction had its genomic DNA isolated and then quantified by UV absorbance on a Nanodrop 2000c. The full study reports these points: Incomplete sequencing was indicated by rarefaction of sorted-subset datasets, despite the large sequencing depth. Estimated clonotype richness was generally larger for naive than for memory subsets. Sharing across several donors was observed for 5% to 6.5% of naive CD4, about 3.2% of naive CD8, over 2% of memory CD4, and around 0.4% of memory CD8 clonotypes. Sampling was limited to blood, and TCR repertoires in tissue likely differ from TCR repertoires in blood. Pairwise subsampling led to the expectation that sequencing depth would affect the degree of clonotype sharing among donors. Because the study included a small number of donors, the genetic and exposure-history diversity represented was limited. Higher generation probabilities were observed for clonotypes shared by all four sorted-subset donors than for non-shared clonotypes.

Trimming takes 0 bases from V and 1 base from J, and the germline ends sit 9 bases apart. Based on the germline V gene, the CDR1 and CDR2 sequences are LGHNA and YSLEER. The CDR3 goes from the cysteine to the phenylalanine over 15 residues. Only the CDR3 portion is preserved as DNA: 45 bases, with reading frame beginning at the first base. The chain is encoded by TRBV4-3 joined to TRBJ1-1; possibly the D gene is TRBD1, per 5 matching bases. This sequence was found in a young man in good health. The sequenced sample was naive CD4+ T cells sorted from blood. Reading the label with the study, this specimen's cell subset or site is: CD45RA+ positively selected. The CDR3 reads CASSQDRQPNTEAFF. The DNA sequence follows: TGCGCCAGCAGCCAAGATCGACAGCCGAACACTGAAGCTTTCTTT.